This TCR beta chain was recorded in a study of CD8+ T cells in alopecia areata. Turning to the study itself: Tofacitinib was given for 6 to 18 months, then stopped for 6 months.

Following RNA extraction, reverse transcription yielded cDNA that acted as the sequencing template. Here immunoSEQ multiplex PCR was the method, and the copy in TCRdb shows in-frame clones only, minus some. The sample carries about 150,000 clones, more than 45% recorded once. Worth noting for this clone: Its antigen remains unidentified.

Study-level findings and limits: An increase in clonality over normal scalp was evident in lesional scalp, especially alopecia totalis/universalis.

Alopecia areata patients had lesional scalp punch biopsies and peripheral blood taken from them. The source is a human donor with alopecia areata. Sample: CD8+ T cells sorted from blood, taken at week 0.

The CDR3: CASTPGTDLGRDTQYF. Written as DNA, the CDR3 is TGTGCCAGCACCCCGGGGACGGACCTCGGGAGGGATACGCAGTATTTT. The chain uses TRBV5-6 and TRBJ2-3; 7 bases line up with TRBD2. Trimming at V came to 6 bases and at J to 6 bases, leaving 16 bases not matched to a gene. Germline assignment: CDR1 SGHDT and CDR2 YYEEEE. The length of the CDR3 is 16 residues.